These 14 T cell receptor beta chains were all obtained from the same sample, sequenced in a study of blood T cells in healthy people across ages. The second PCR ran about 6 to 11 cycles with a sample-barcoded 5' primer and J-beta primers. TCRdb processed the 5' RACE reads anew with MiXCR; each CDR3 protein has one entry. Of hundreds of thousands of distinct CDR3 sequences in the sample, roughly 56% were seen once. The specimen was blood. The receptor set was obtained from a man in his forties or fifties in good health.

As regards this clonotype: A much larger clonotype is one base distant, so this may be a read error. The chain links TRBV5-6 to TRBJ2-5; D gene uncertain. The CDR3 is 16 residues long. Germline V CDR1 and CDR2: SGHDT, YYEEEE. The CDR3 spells CASNLYTGRGQETQYF. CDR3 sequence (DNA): TGTGCCAGCAACTTGTATACGGGTCGTGGCCAAGAGACCCAGTACTTC.

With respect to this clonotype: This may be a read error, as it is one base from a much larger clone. CDR3 residues: CSASGFSGEQYV. The CDR3 bases are TGCAGTGCTTCGGGATTTTCGGGCGAGCAGTACGTC. The genes are TRBV20-1 and TRBJ2-7, with D possibly being TRBD2 (5 bases). The germline CDR1 and CDR2 sequences are DFQATT and SNEGSKA (reference sequence). This CDR3 region has 12 residues. The germline V and J ends were trimmed by 5 bases and 6 bases, with 14 bases remaining between them.

This CDR3 is CSARDASQGRRSFTF. The CDR3 DNA reads TGCAGTGCTAGAGATGCCTCACAGGGGAGAAGGTCCTTCACCTTC. V and J are TRBV20-1 and TRBJ1-2; 7 bases align to TRBD1. The J segment lost 13 bases and the V segment lost 0 bases, leaving 17 bases of the junction unmatched. Germline V gives CDR1 DFQATT, CDR2 SNEGSKA (reference sequence). The CDR3 consists of 15 residues.

The DNA of the CDR3 is TGTGCCAGCAGCCAAGATGGGGGGCTCGCCTATGGCTACACCTTC. Translation gives CASSQDGGLAYGYTF. The V gene is TRBV14, the J gene TRBJ1-2, with D perhaps matching TRBD1 (6 bases). The V gene lost 0 bases and the J gene lost 4 bases, with 12 bases spanning the gap. The CDR3 covers 15 residues. Germline V CDR1 and CDR2: SGHDN, FVKESK.

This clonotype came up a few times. The DNA for the CDR3 is TGTGCCAGCAGTGAAGTGCAACAAGAGACCCAGTACTTC. It codes for CASSEVQQETQYF. The chain is built from TRBV6-1 and TRBJ2-5; no clear D. The ends were cut back, 1 base at V and 2 bases at J, with 5 bases in the middle. Per the germline V gene, CDR1 is MNHNS and CDR2 is SASEGT. The CDR3 extends over 13 amino acids.

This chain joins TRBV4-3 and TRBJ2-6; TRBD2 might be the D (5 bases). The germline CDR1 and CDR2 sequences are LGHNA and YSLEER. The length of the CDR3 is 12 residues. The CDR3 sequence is CGAGTEANVLTF. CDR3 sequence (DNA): TGCGGGGCGGGTACCGAGGCCAACGTCCTGACTTTC.

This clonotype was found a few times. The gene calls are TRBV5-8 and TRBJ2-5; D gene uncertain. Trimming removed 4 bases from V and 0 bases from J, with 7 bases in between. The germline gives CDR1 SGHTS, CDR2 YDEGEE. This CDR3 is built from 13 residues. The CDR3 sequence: CASSIWDQETQYF. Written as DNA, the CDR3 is TGTGCCAGCAGCATATGGGACCAAGAGACCCAGTACTTC. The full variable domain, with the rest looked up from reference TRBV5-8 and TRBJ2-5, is EAGVTQSPTHLIKTRGQQATLRCSPISGHTSVYWYQQALGLGLQFLLWYDEGEERNRGNFPPRFSGRQFPNYSSELNVNALELEDSALYLCASSIWDQETQYFGPGTRLLVL.

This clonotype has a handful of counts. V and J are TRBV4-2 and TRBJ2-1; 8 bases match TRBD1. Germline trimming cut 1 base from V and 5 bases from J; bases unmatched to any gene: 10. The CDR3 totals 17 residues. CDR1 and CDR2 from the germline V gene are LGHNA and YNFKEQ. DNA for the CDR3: TGTGCCAGCAGCCAAGGGGCAGGGGGCTCCCATAACAATGAGCAGTTCTTC. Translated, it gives CASSQGAGGSHNNEQFF.

CDR3 in amino acids: CSGPGGVNYGYTF. CDR3 DNA: TGCAGTGGCCCGGGAGGGGTTAACTATGGCTACACCTTC. This sequence joins TRBV20-1 and TRBJ1-2, with D possibly being TRBD1 (5 bases). This CDR3 is built from 13 residues. V lost 7 bases, J lost 1 base, and 13 bases lay in between. The V gene's germline CDR1 is DFQATT and CDR2 SNEGSKA (reference sequence).

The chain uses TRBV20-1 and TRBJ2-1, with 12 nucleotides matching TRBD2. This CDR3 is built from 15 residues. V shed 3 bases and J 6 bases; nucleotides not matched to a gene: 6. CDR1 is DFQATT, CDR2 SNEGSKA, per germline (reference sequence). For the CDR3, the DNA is TGCAGTGCTAGTGGTAGGACTAGCGGGACCAATGAGCAGTTCTTC. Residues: CSASGRTSGTNEQFF.

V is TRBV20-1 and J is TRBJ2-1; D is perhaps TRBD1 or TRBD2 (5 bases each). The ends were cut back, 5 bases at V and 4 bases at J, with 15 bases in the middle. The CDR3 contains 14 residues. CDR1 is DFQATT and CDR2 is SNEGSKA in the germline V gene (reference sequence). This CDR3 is CSAQRTQGYNEQFF. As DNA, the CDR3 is TGCAGTGCTCAAAGGACTCAGGGTTACAATGAGCAGTTCTTC.

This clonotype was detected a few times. DNA of the CDR3: TGTGCCAGCAGCCAATTTATCCGCGTTACGAACACCGGGGAGCTGTTTTTT. This codes for CASSQFIRVTNTGELFF. This chain links TRBV3-1 with TRBJ2-2; D is unclear. CDR1 and CDR2 (germline): LGHDT, YNNKEL (reference sequence). The germline V and J ends were trimmed by 2 bases and 0 bases, with 13 bases remaining between them. The length of the CDR3 is 17 residues.

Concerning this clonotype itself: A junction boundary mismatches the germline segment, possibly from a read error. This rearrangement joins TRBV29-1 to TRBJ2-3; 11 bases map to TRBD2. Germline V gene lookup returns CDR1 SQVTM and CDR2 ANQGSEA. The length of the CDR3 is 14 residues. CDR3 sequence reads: CSVETSGTPDTQYF. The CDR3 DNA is TGCAGCGTTGAGACTAGCGGGACCCCAGACACGCAGTATTTT.

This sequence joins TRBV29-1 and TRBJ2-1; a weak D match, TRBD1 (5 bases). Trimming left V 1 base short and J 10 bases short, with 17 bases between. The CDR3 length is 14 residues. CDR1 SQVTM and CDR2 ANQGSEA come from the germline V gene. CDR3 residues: CSVEGGRVRAEQFF. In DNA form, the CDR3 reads TGCAGCGTTGAAGGGGGCAGGGTTCGGGCGGAGCAGTTCTTC.